This entry describes one TCR beta chain. The V gene's germline CDR1 is SGHNT and CDR2 YYREEE (reference sequence). V lost 5 bases, J lost 4 bases, and 11 bases lay in between. CDR3 length equals 13 residues. These data come from a study of T cells in Graves' hyperthyroidism and ophthalmopathy. The source material, RNA transcripts, was used to amplify TCR beta CDR3 regions. TCR CDR3 regions were first amplified by RT-PCR with HTBI primers. MiXCR, run by TCRdb on the multiplex PCR reads, gives a single entry per CDR3 protein. The sample includes a few hundred thousand distinct CDR3 sequences, 13% to 15% of them seen just once.

The gene calls are TRBV5-4 and TRBJ2-3, with D uncertain. The sample comprised blood. The clonotype originates from a woman in her twenties or thirties with Graves' ophthalmopathy. Written as DNA, the CDR3 is TGTGCCAGCAGGTCAAATTTCGCAGATACGCAGTATTTT. Encoded protein: CASRSNFADTQYF.